Listed below are T cell receptor beta chains from one sample, sequenced in a study of cytomegalovirus exposure and HLA in healthy donors. Profiled with immunoSEQ multiplex PCR; TCRdb holds only in-frame clones, not every one. The table records some 84,000 clones, around three fifths of them present only once. The specimen was PBMCs. These receptor sequences come from a middle-aged woman in good health and CMV-seropositive. Each CDR3 is given with its conserved first and last residue. The D gene is left open where the match is weak. Clone size is stated in some rows and not others, as once, few, many or a class when expanded.

v_call: TRBV10-1
d_call: TRBD2
j_call: TRBJ2-1
clone_size: -
cdr3_nt: TGCGCCAGCAGTCACCGGAGCGGGGAGTCCTACAATGAGCAGTTCTTC
cdr3_aa: CASSHRSGESYNEQFF

v_call: TRBV9
d_call: -
j_call: TRBJ2-7
clone_size: -
cdr3_nt: TGTGCCAGCAGCGTAGGGAGTTCAGGGGCCTACGAGCAGTACTTC
cdr3_aa: CASSVGSSGAYEQYF

v_call: TRBV19
d_call: -
j_call: TRBJ1-5
clone_size: many
cdr3_nt: TGTGCCAGTAGTATCTCGGGAAGTCAGCCCCAGCATTTT
cdr3_aa: CASSISGSQPQHF

v_call: TRBV30
d_call: -
j_call: TRBJ1-1
clone_size: few
cdr3_nt: TGTGCCTGGAGTGTTATAAACACTGAAGCTTTCTTT
cdr3_aa: CAWSVINTEAFF

v_call: TRBV29-1
d_call: TRBD1
j_call: TRBJ1-2
clone_size: -
cdr3_nt: TGCAGCGTTCAGGGACAGGCCGGGGCTAACTATGGCTACACCTTC
cdr3_aa: CSVQGQAGANYGYTF

v_call: TRBV27
d_call: -
j_call: TRBJ2-3
clone_size: -
cdr3_nt: TGTGCCAGCAGTCGCCCTCAGGATACGCAGTATTTT
cdr3_aa: CASSRPQDTQYF

v_call: TRBV28
d_call: -
j_call: TRBJ1-1
clone_size: few
cdr3_nt: TGTGCCAGCAGTGATACAGGTCCAAAAGCATTTTTCTTT
cdr3_aa: CASSDTGPKAFFF

v_call: TRBV6-5
d_call: -
j_call: TRBJ2-1
clone_size: once
cdr3_nt: TGTGCCAGCAGTTACGACGGAGGTGAATACAATGAGCAGTTCTTC
cdr3_aa: CASSYDGGEYNEQFF

v_call: TRBV2
d_call: TRBD1
j_call: TRBJ1-1
clone_size: -
cdr3_nt: TGTGCCAGCTTACGACAGGGCACTGAAGCTTTCTTT
cdr3_aa: CASLRQGTEAFF

v_call: TRBV5-5
d_call: TRBD2
j_call: TRBJ2-7
clone_size: -
cdr3_nt: TGTGCCAGCAGCTCGAGCGGGAGTGGTTACGAGCAGTACTTC
cdr3_aa: CASSSSGSGYEQYF

v_call: TRBV7-6
d_call: TRBD2
j_call: TRBJ2-1
clone_size: -
cdr3_nt: TGTGCCAGCAGCGCGACTAGCGGGAGGGCGGGGGAGCAGTTCTTC
cdr3_aa: CASSATSGRAGEQFF

v_call: TRBV27
d_call: -
j_call: TRBJ2-7
clone_size: -
cdr3_nt: TGTGCCAGCAGTTTAACGCTAGCGAACTACGAGCAGTACTTC
cdr3_aa: CASSLTLANYEQYF

v_call: TRBV5-1
d_call: -
j_call: TRBJ2-3
clone_size: -
cdr3_nt: TGCGCCAGCGGCATGGGGCAGGGGCCCACAGATACGCAGTATTTT
cdr3_aa: CASGMGQGPTDTQYF

v_call: TRBV5-1
d_call: TRBD2
j_call: TRBJ2-2
clone_size: -
cdr3_nt: TGCGCCAGCAGCGTCCGACTAGCGGGAGGCACCGGGGAGCTGTTTTTT
cdr3_aa: CASSVRLAGGTGELFF

v_call: TRBV11-3
d_call: -
j_call: TRBJ2-2
clone_size: -
cdr3_nt: TGTGCCAGCAAGGGACAAACGAACACCGGGGAGCTGTTTTTT
cdr3_aa: CASKGQTNTGELFF

v_call: TRBV27
d_call: TRBD1
j_call: TRBJ1-2
clone_size: -
cdr3_nt: TGTGCCAGCAGAAACAGGGGGGCAGGGGAGAATGGCTACACCTTC
cdr3_aa: CASRNRGAGENGYTF

v_call: TRBV6-1
d_call: -
j_call: TRBJ1-2
clone_size: -
cdr3_nt: TGTGCCAGCAGTGAAGCGCTTCGTGGTCAACAAGATGGCTACACCTTC
cdr3_aa: CASSEALRGQQDGYTF

v_call: TRBV20-1
d_call: -
j_call: TRBJ1-1
clone_size: -
cdr3_nt: TGCAGGGTCACTACAGGGACTGAAGCTTTCTTT
cdr3_aa: CRVTTGTEAFF

v_call: TRBV27
d_call: TRBD1
j_call: TRBJ1-5
clone_size: -
cdr3_nt: TGTGCCAGCAGTACAGGGGGCTTTAGCAATCAGCCCCAGCATTTT
cdr3_aa: CASSTGGFSNQPQHF

v_call: TRBV12-5
d_call: TRBD2
j_call: TRBJ2-3
clone_size: -
cdr3_nt: TGTGCTAGTGGTTTGTCACTAGCGGGAGGACTAGATACGCAGTATTTT
cdr3_aa: CASGLSLAGGLDTQYF

v_call: TRBV5-4
d_call: -
j_call: TRBJ1-2
clone_size: few
cdr3_nt: TGTGCCAGCAGCGATCATCCCCAGGGTAGATATGGCTACACCTTC
cdr3_aa: CASSDHPQGRYGYTF

v_call: TRBV9
d_call: -
j_call: TRBJ2-3
clone_size: few
cdr3_nt: TGTGCCAGCAGCTCCGACCAGAAGGAGGATACGCAGTATTTT
cdr3_aa: CASSSDQKEDTQYF

v_call: TRBV5-4
d_call: TRBD1
j_call: TRBJ1-3
clone_size: -
cdr3_nt: TGTGCCAGCAGCACCCGGACAGGGGCAGGAAACACCATATATTTT
cdr3_aa: CASSTRTGAGNTIYF

v_call: TRBV6-1
d_call: -
j_call: TRBJ1-4
clone_size: -
cdr3_nt: TGTGCCAGCAGTGAAGCGCGGGGAGCTGATAATGAAAAACTGTTTTTT
cdr3_aa: CASSEARGADNEKLFF

v_call: TRBV28
d_call: -
j_call: TRBJ1-2
clone_size: few
cdr3_nt: TGTGCCAGCAGTTTATACGCGGATGGCTACACCTTC
cdr3_aa: CASSLYADGYTF

v_call: TRBV7-8
d_call: -
j_call: TRBJ2-7
clone_size: -
cdr3_nt: TGTGCCAGCAATTTCGAGACAACATCCTACGAGCAGTACTTC
cdr3_aa: CASNFETTSYEQYF

v_call: TRBV5-1
d_call: -
j_call: TRBJ1-3
clone_size: -
cdr3_nt: TGCGCCAGCAGCCGGGAAGGAAACACCATATATTTT
cdr3_aa: CASSREGNTIYF

v_call: TRBV19
d_call: -
j_call: TRBJ1-1
clone_size: -
cdr3_nt: TGTGCCAGTAGAATGAGGGTTACGGGTGAAGCTTTCTTT
cdr3_aa: CASRMRVTGEAFF

v_call: TRBV28
d_call: -
j_call: TRBJ2-3
clone_size: few
cdr3_nt: TGTGCCAGCACCTCAACGGGGGACAGACTTTCCTCGGATACGCAGTATTTT
cdr3_aa: CASTSTGDRLSSDTQYF

v_call: TRBV6-1
d_call: -
j_call: TRBJ2-6
clone_size: -
cdr3_nt: TGTGCCAGCAGTGAAGAGAGGGCCGGGGCCAACGTCCTGACTTTC
cdr3_aa: CASSEERAGANVLTF

v_call: TRBV29-1
d_call: TRBD1
j_call: TRBJ1-1
clone_size: -
cdr3_nt: TGCAGCGTTGAAGACCGGACAGGCCTGAACACTGAAGCTTTCTTT
cdr3_aa: CSVEDRTGLNTEAFF

v_call: TRBV28
d_call: TRBD1
j_call: TRBJ1-1
clone_size: -
cdr3_nt: TGTGCCAGCAGCCCAAAAAGGACAGGCGGGAACACTGAAGCTTTCTTT
cdr3_aa: CASSPKRTGGNTEAFF

v_call: TRBV9
d_call: -
j_call: TRBJ2-5
clone_size: -
cdr3_nt: TGTGCCAGCAGCGTAACATCTAGGATCGAGACCCAGTACTTC
cdr3_aa: CASSVTSRIETQYF

v_call: TRBV15
d_call: TRBD1
j_call: TRBJ1-5
clone_size: few
cdr3_nt: TGTGCCACCAGCGGGGGGACAGGGGAGATTCAGCCCCAGCATTTT
cdr3_aa: CATSGGTGEIQPQHF

v_call: TRBV27
d_call: -
j_call: TRBJ2-1
clone_size: -
cdr3_nt: TGTGCCAGCAGTTTATGGTCCGCGGATTACAATGAGCAGTTCTTC
cdr3_aa: CASSLWSADYNEQFF

v_call: TRBV27
d_call: TRBD1
j_call: TRBJ2-3
clone_size: -
cdr3_nt: TGTGCCAGCAGGGGGACAGGGCGAAATACGCAGTATTTT
cdr3_aa: CASRGTGRNTQYF

v_call: TRBV28
d_call: TRBD2
j_call: TRBJ2-7
clone_size: -
cdr3_nt: TGTGCCAGCACCTCACCACTAGCGGGAGGGTCCGAGCAGTACTTC
cdr3_aa: CASTSPLAGGSEQYF

v_call: TRBV5-1
d_call: TRBD1
j_call: TRBJ1-4
clone_size: -
cdr3_nt: TGCGCCAGCAGCTCTAGAGCAAGGACAGGGAATGAAAAACTGTTTTTT
cdr3_aa: CASSSRARTGNEKLFF

v_call: TRBV7-2
d_call: -
j_call: TRBJ2-7
clone_size: once
cdr3_nt: TGTGCCAGCAGCGAAAACCCACAGGGCGACTACGAGCAGTACTTC
cdr3_aa: CASSENPQGDYEQYF

v_call: TRBV5-6
d_call: -
j_call: TRBJ1-5
clone_size: -
cdr3_nt: TGTGCCAGCAGCTCACCTCCAAAGCTTCACCCCCAGCATTTT
cdr3_aa: CASSSPPKLHPQHF

v_call: TRBV19
d_call: TRBD1
j_call: TRBJ1-5
clone_size: once
cdr3_nt: TGTGCCAGTACCACTAGGGACAGGGGTAAAAATCAGCCCCAGCATTTT
cdr3_aa: CASTTRDRGKNQPQHF